A selection of T cell receptor beta chains follows, all from one sample in a study of T cell changes during pregnancy in multiple sclerosis. Assay: immunoSEQ multiplex PCR; the TCRdb copy retains only in-frame clones and omits some. This sample has 40,000 to 45,000 clones, with roughly nine tenths found just once. The starting material was CD4+ T cells from peripheral blood mononuclear cells, obtained in the first trimester of pregnancy. Receptor source: a female donor with multiple sclerosis, enrolled in a pregnancy study. Each CDR3 is given with its conserved first and last residue. The D gene is left open where the match is weak. Rows give clone size only sometimes, using once, few, many, or a class for an expanded clone.

>TRBV5-1|.|TRBJ1-1|TRBD1
CATKDRANTEAFF
TGCGCCACCAAGGACAGGGCGAACACTGAAGCTTTCTTT
>TRBV4-1|.|TRBJ1-2|TRBD1
CASRKTGEVEGYTF
TGCGCCAGCAGGAAGACAGGGGAGGTAGAAGGCTACACCTTC
>TRBV18|.|TRBJ1-2|TRBD1
CASSPPGTVYGYTF
TGTGCCAGCTCACCACCTGGGACAGTATATGGCTACACCTTC
>TRBV5-1|.|TRBJ2-1|TRBD2
CASSLDTAGGSEQFF
TGCGCCAGCAGCTTGGATACAGCGGGAGGTAGTGAGCAGTTCTTC
>TRBV18|.|TRBJ2-1|.
CASSQRQAGTNEQFF
TGTGCCAGCTCCCAACGACAGGCGGGTACCAATGAGCAGTTCTTC
>TRBV30|.|TRBJ2-3|TRBD2
CAWGLAGLTDTQYF
TGTGCCTGGGGATTAGCGGGACTCACAGATACGCAGTATTTT
>TRBV5-8|.|TRBJ2-7|.
CASSRLRGGIRREQYF
TGTGCCAGCAGCCGCTTGCGTGGGGGGATCCGTCGTGAGCAGTACTTC
>TRBV28|.|TRBJ1-2|TRBD1
CASSGTDGYGYTF
TGTGCCAGCAGCGGGACAGATGGCTATGGCTACACCTTC
>TRBV7-2|.|TRBJ1-2|.
CASSQRTEGSGYTF
TGTGCCAGCAGCCAAAGGACAGAGGGATCTGGCTACACCTTC
>TRBV13|.|TRBJ2-7|TRBD2
CASSSRPKTSGPYEQYF
TGTGCCAGCAGCTCCCGGCCGAAAACTAGCGGTCCCTACGAGCAGTACTTC
>TRBV30|.|TRBJ2-2|.
CAWHKRVPGTGELFF
TGTGCCTGGCATAAACGCGTGCCGGGCACCGGGGAGCTGTTTTTT
>TRBV28|.|TRBJ2-5|TRBD2
CASSLFGTSGQETQYF
TGTGCCAGCAGTTTATTCGGGACTAGCGGCCAAGAGACCCAGTACTTC
>TRBV9|.|TRBJ2-7|.
CASSVAQGSYEQYF
TGTGCCAGCAGCGTAGCTCAGGGCTCCTACGAGCAGTACTTC
>TRBV10-3|few|TRBJ2-7|.
CAISPNYEQYF
TGTGCCATCAGCCCAAACTACGAGCAGTACTTC
>TRBV14|.|TRBJ2-7|TRBD1
CASSQPGQGIIEQYF
TGTGCCAGCAGCCAACCGGGACAGGGGATCATAGAGCAGTACTTC
>TRBV25-1|.|TRBJ2-5|.
CASSEIQGTETQYF
TGTGCCAGCAGTGAAATTCAGGGAACAGAGACCCAGTACTTC
>TRBV7-3|.|TRBJ1-2|.
CASSLIGSGGYTF
TGTGCCAGCAGCTTAATCGGGAGTGGTGGCTACACCTTC
>TRBV29-1|.|TRBJ1-6|.
CSVGEEVNSPLHF
TGCAGCGTTGGGGAGGAAGTGAATTCACCCCTCCACTTT
>TRBV7-2|.|TRBJ2-1|TRBD2
CASSFRGRASNEQFF
TGTGCCAGCAGCTTCCGCGGGAGGGCATCGAATGAGCAGTTCTTC
>TRBV6-1|once|TRBJ2-1|.
CASSEINSHNEQFF
TGTGCCAGCAGTGAAATCAACTCCCACAATGAGCAGTTCTTC
>TRBV13|.|TRBJ1-5|TRBD1
CASSLQGAGQPQHF
TGTGCCAGCAGCTTACAGGGGGCGGGTCAGCCCCAGCATTTT
>TRBV7-3|.|TRBJ2-3|TRBD2
CASSPGGAEADTQYF
TGTGCCAGCAGTCCCGGGGGGGCCGAGGCAGATACGCAGTATTTT
>TRBV2|.|TRBJ2-7|.
CASSWGAEGEQYF
TGTGCCAGCAGTTGGGGCGCCGAAGGAGAGCAGTACTTC
>TRBV5-1|.|TRBJ2-3|TRBD1
CASSLGQGASDTQYF
TGCGCCAGCAGCTTAGGACAGGGGGCGTCCGATACGCAGTATTTT
>TRBV28|.|TRBJ1-2|.
CASSLLQNYGYTF
TGTGCCAGCAGTTTATTACAGAACTATGGCTACACCTTC
>TRBV29-1|.|TRBJ1-2|TRBD1
CSVGDRNSYGYTF
TGCAGCGTTGGGGACAGAAACAGCTATGGCTACACCTTC
>TRBV19|.|TRBJ2-7|TRBD1
CASSATGTAPDEQYF
TGTGCCAGTAGTGCGACCGGGACAGCCCCTGACGAGCAGTACTTC
>TRBV11-2|.|TRBJ2-7|.
CASSLGVRTSYEQYF
TGTGCCAGCAGCTTAGGAGTCCGGACTTCCTACGAGCAGTACTTC
>TRBV4-3|.|TRBJ1-2|.
CASSQEEGPYTF
TGCGCCAGCAGCCAAGAGGAGGGCCCCTACACCTTC
>TRBV4-2|.|TRBJ2-7|TRBD1
CASSQRQGAGREQYF
TGTGCCAGCAGCCAACGACAGGGGGCCGGGCGCGAGCAGTACTTC
>TRBV2|.|TRBJ1-2|TRBD1
CASSATGPRHGYTF
TGTGCCAGCAGTGCGACAGGGCCTAGGCATGGCTACACCTTC
>TRBV5-1|.|TRBJ2-7|.
CASSLDSQGSGLF
TGCGCCAGCAGCTTGGATTCACAGGGATCCGGACTGTTC
>TRBV6-4|.|TRBJ2-1|.
CASSAGTKNNEQFF
TGTGCCAGCAGTGCCGGGACAAAGAACAATGAGCAGTTCTTC
>TRBV5-5|.|TRBJ2-7|TRBD1
CASNLSPGQAYEQYF
TGTGCCAGCAACCTTTCCCCCGGACAGGCCTACGAGCAGTACTTC
>TRBV10-1|.|TRBJ2-3|TRBD2
CASSERLAGDSGTDTQYF
TGCGCCAGCAGTGAGAGGCTAGCGGGAGACTCCGGCACAGATACGCAGTATTTT
>TRBV4-3|.|TRBJ1-1|.
CASSPSGGRNTEAFF
TGCGCCAGCAGCCCGTCCGGGGGACGGAACACTGAAGCTTTCTTT
>TRBV7-3|.|TRBJ1-2|.
CASSLTSAGDGYTF
TGTGCCAGCAGCTTAACGTCGGCAGGGGATGGCTACACCTTC
>TRBV19|once|TRBJ1-5|TRBD1
CASSQQGAASNQPQHF
TGTGCCAGTAGTCAGCAGGGGGCGGCTAGCAATCAGCCCCAGCATTTT
>TRBV19|.|TRBJ1-1|.
CASSTTEMNTEAFF
TGTGCCAGTAGTACGACAGAAATGAACACTGAAGCTTTCTTT
>TRBV6-1|.|TRBJ2-1|TRBD2
CASSEGREIPGEQFF
TGTGCCAGCAGTGAGGGGAGGGAAATCCCGGGTGAGCAGTTCTTC